This T cell receptor (beta chain) was identified in a study of blood T cell repertoires in COVID-19. Study-wide background: Samples of COVID-19 (acute and convalescent) were obtained from the United States, Italy and Spain. Sample material is recorded as cDNA or gDNA derived from T cells, B-cell-depleted T cells, or PBMCs.

Source study methods: Scientists estimated how many nucleated cells there were by amplifying reference gene primers. Assay: immunoSEQ multiplex PCR; the TCRdb copy retains only in-frame clones and omits some. V, J and clone size were drawn from that table, and D and trimming were deduced from the DNA. The data contain approximately 170,000 clones, roughly nine tenths of them seen just once; the ten biggest clones take up 18%. CDR1 is PRHDT and CDR2 is FYEKMQ in the germline V gene (reference sequence). V lost 2 bases and J lost 6; bases outside the gene matches: 6. The CDR3 is 16 residues long. This TCR was recovered from a man between 60 and 70 years old with active or convalescent COVID-19. The sequencing sample was made of peripheral blood. J is TRBJ2-3 and V is TRBV13; 12 bases map to TRBD2. The CDR3 DNA is TGTGCCAGCAGCTTAAGGACTAGCGGGGTTCTGGATACGCAGTATTTT. Protein: CASSLRTSGVLDTQYF.